This T cell receptor beta chain originates from a study of blood T cell repertoires in COVID-19. Study details: Samples of COVID-19 (acute and convalescent) were obtained from the United States, Italy and Spain. PBMCs, B-cell-depleted T cells, or T cells provided the cDNA or gDNA that made up the material.

Germline trimming cut 3 bases from V and 1 base from J; bases unmatched to any gene: 7. The CDR3 runs 16 residues. Per the germline V gene, CDR1 is SGHRS and CDR2 is YFSETQ. Original processing methods: Scientists estimated how many nucleated cells there were by amplifying reference gene primers. The repertoire was sequenced with immunoSEQ multiplex PCR; TCRdb's copy has only in-frame clones and lacks some. V, J and clone size are taken as reported in that table, and D and trimming were inferred from the DNA itself. The profile shows over 100,000 clones, around nine tenths of them singletons. The sequencing sample was made of peripheral blood. V gene TRBV5-1 combines with J gene TRBJ2-1; 7 bases agree with TRBD2. This receptor was obtained from a man aged 35 to 55 with acute or convalescent COVID-19. In DNA, the CDR3 is TGCGCCAGCAGCTCCATCAACGGGGGGTCCTACAATGAGCAGTTCTTC. Encoded protein: CASSSINGGSYNEQFF.